Included here is one T cell receptor beta chain sequence, with context. The data are from a study of STAT5B mutations in CD4+ large granular lymphocyte leukemia. Sequencing was at survey level. Sequenced by immunoSEQ multiplex PCR; TCRdb stores in-frame clones only, minus some. The sample consists of several thousand clones, approximately 83% of them appearing once. Sequences were obtained from PBMCs. The source of this sequence is a woman in her sixties or seventies with CD4+ T-cell large granular lymphocyte leukemia.

The CDR3 protein is CAWSVPYRRLYGYTF. DNA for the CDR3: TGTGCCTGGAGTGTTCCTTACAGGCGGCTTTATGGCTACACCTTC. The chain links TRBV30 to TRBJ1-2, with a possible D match to TRBD1 (5 bases). This CDR3 is built from 15 residues. Per the germline V gene, CDR1 is GTSNPN and CDR2 is SVGIG (reference sequence). Trimming pared 0 bases from V and 5 bases from J, leaving 16 bases between.